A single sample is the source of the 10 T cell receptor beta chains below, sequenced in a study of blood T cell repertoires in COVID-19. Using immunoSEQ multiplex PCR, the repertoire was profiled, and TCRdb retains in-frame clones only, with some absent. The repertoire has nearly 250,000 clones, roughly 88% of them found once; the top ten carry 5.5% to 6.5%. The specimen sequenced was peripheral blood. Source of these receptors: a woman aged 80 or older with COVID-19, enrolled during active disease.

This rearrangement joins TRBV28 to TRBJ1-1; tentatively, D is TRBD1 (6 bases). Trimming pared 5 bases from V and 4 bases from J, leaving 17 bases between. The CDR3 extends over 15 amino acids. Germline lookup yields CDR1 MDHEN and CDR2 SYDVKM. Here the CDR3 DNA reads TGTGCCAGCAGTCTTCAGGGGCGGGGGGTCACTGAAGCTTTCTTT. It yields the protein CASSLQGRGVTEAFF.

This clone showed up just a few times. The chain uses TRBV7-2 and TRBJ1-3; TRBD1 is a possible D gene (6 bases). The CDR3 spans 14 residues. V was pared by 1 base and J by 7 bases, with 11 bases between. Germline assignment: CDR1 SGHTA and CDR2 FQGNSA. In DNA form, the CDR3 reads TGTGCCAGCAGCTTAGGACAGGCAGGGAACACCATATATTTT. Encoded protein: CASSLGQAGNTIYF. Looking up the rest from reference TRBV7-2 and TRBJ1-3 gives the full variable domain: GAGVSQSPSNKVTEKGKDVELRCDPISGHTALYWYRQSLGQGLEFLIYFQGNSAPDKSGLPSDRFSAERTGGSVSTLTIQRTQQEDSAVYLCASSLGQAGNTIYFGEGSWLTVV.

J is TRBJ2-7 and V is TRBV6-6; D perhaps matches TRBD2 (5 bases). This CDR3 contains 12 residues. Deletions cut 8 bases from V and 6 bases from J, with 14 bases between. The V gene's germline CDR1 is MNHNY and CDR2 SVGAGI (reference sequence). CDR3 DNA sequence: TGTGCCAGCTCACCTCCCGGAGGCGAGCAGTACGTC. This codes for CASSPPGGEQYV.

Here the CDR3 DNA reads TGTGCCAGTAGTGCTACCCGGGGGTGGACTGAAGCTTTCTTT. Protein: CASSATRGWTEAFF. The rearrangement uses TRBV19 and TRBJ1-1; a possible D gene is TRBD1 (5 bases). Germline V lookup: CDR1 LNHDA, CDR2 SQIVND (reference sequence). V gave up 5 bases and J gave up 5 bases, with 15 bases separating them. The CDR3 has 14 amino acids.

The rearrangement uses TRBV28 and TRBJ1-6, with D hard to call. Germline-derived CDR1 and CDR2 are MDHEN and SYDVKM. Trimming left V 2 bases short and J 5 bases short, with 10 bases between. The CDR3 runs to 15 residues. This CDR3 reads CASSLEEAHNSPLHF. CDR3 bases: TGTGCCAGCAGTTTAGAGGAGGCTCATAATTCACCCCTCCACTTT.

CDR3 DNA sequence: TGTGCAAGTCGCTTAGCTATGCGGGGGGGTTGTACAGATACGCAGTATTTT. Encoded protein: CASRLAMRGGCTDTQYF. The J gene is TRBJ2-3, the V gene TRBV12-2; the table's D gene call, TRBD2, was not cross checked with the DNA. TRBV12-2 is tagged as a pseudogene. This CDR3 is 17 amino acids long.

The CDR3 reads CASRRTPNTEAFF. Written as DNA, the CDR3 is TGTGCCAGCAGGCGGACACCTAACACTGAAGCTTTCTTT. V is TRBV2 and J is TRBJ1-1; possibly TRBD1 for D (5 bases). Trimming removed 6 bases at V and 2 bases at J, with 10 bases between. CDR3 size: 13 residues. From germline, CDR1 is SNHLY and CDR2 FYNNEI. Drawing the rest from reference TRBV2 and TRBJ1-1, the complete variable domain is EPEVTQTPSHQVTQMGQEVILRCVPISNHLYFYWYRQILGQKVEFLVSFYNNEISEKSEIFDDQFSVERPDGSNFTLKIRSTKLEDSAMYFCASRRTPNTEAFFGQGTRLTVV.

The CDR3 reads CASTTRGPSGANVLTF. CDR3 coding DNA: TGTGCCAGTACCACCAGGGGACCCTCTGGGGCCAACGTCCTGACTTTC. The chain couples TRBV19 to TRBJ2-6, with TRBD1 as a possible D gene (6 bases). Looked up from germline, CDR1 is LNHDA and CDR2 is SQIVND (reference sequence). The germline V and J ends were trimmed by 7 bases and 0 bases, with 13 bases remaining between them. The CDR3 is 16 residues long.

The CDR3 sequence: CASRLLSYNEQFF. Here the CDR3 DNA reads TGTGCCAGCAGACTCCTCTCCTACAATGAGCAGTTCTTC. The chain joins TRBV28 to TRBJ2-1; D uncertain. V was clipped by 6 bases and J by 0 bases, with 6 bases between them. The CDR3 length is 13 residues. Germline lookup yields CDR1 MDHEN and CDR2 SYDVKM.

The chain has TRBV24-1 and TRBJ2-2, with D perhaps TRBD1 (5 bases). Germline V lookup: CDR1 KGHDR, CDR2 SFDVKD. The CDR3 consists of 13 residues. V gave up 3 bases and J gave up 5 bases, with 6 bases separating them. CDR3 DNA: TGTGCCACCAGTGATGCAGGGACCGGGGAGCTGTTTTTT. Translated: CATSDAGTGELFF.